The T cell receptor (beta chain) under discussion was sequenced for a study of T cell responses to AZD1222 COVID-19 vaccine. Across the study: The study pooled second doses at about 4 or about 12 weeks.

Trimming left V 0 bases short and J 4 bases short, with 7 bases between. The CDR3 spans 15 residues. Germline assignment: CDR1 MNHEY and CDR2 SVGAGI. Study-level points and caveats: Across the whole spike, CD4 TCRs peaked at regions 160-218 and 743-854. Increases in Spike-specific TCR breadth and depth were seen after two AZD1222 doses.

Only in-frame clones appear in the TCRdb table, and some are missing; sequencing was by immunoSEQ multiplex PCR. The sample comprises 120,000 to 150,000 clones, under 95% of which are singletons, and roughly 2.8% rests with the top ten. This clone was picked up a small number of times. Its antigen remains unidentified. V gene TRBV6-5 combines with J gene TRBJ2-6; D gene ambiguous. The TCR sequence derives from an adult in good health. The sequenced sample was peripheral blood, obtained on day 0 of AZD1222 vaccination. Written as DNA, the CDR3 is TGTGCCAGCAGTTACTCCGCTCTCGGGGCCAACGTCCTGACTTTC. Protein sequence: CASSYSALGANVLTF.